This T cell receptor (beta chain) was identified during a study of patients and donors after allogeneic stem cell transplantation. This clonotype was detected a few times. The junction and the germline gene differ at one end; a read error may be behind it. TCRdb used MiXCR to reprocess the RT-PCR reads, holding one entry per CDR3 protein. The sample shows 150,000 to 200,000 distinct CDR3 sequences, approximately 30% of them seen only once. The source material was blood, either unsorted or a sorted T cell fraction (not recorded which). The TCR sequence derives from a human donor who was either an allogeneic HSCT recipient or a stem cell or donor lymphocyte infusion donor (not recorded which). It is not recorded whose cells these are; they may come from a transplant donor.

The CDR3 here is CSARGPNFPYEQYF. DNA of the CDR3: TGCAGTGCAAGAGGTCCCAATTTCCCCTACGAGCAGTACTTC. The chain couples TRBV20-1 to TRBJ2-7; D not certain. Germline CDR1 reads DFQATT; CDR2 reads SNEGSKA (reference sequence). The CDR3 contains 14 residues.